A selection of T cell receptor beta chains follows, all from one sample in a study of control samples from healthy donors and cancer patients. Data came from immunoSEQ multiplex PCR; TCRdb stores just in-frame clones and leaves some out. The data show over 150,000 clones, just over 95% seen once. The sequenced material came from blood. Receptors originate from a woman in her twenties or thirties in good health. The CDR3 runs from the conserved cysteine through the conserved F or W. D genes are given only for firm matches. The listing skips clone size in some rows; elsewhere it reads once, few, many or a size class.

j_call: TRBJ1-3; clone_size: .; d_call: .; v_call: TRBV5-1; cdr3_aa: CASSLAGAGRNTIYF; cdr3_nt: TGCGCCAGCAGCTTGGCCGGGGCTGGGAGAAACACCATATATTTT
j_call: TRBJ1-2; clone_size: .; d_call: .; v_call: TRBV2; cdr3_aa: CAWGGTSTF; cdr3_nt: TGTGCCTGGGGAGGGACTTCCACCTTC
j_call: TRBJ2-2; clone_size: .; d_call: .; v_call: TRBV5-4; cdr3_aa: CASSLVFGTTGELFF; cdr3_nt: TGTGCCAGCAGCTTGGTCTTTGGGACGACCGGGGAGCTGTTTTTT
j_call: TRBJ1-1; clone_size: .; d_call: TRBD1; v_call: TRBV10-2; cdr3_aa: CASSLTGGTLNTEAFF; cdr3_nt: TGCGCCAGCAGTCTAACAGGGGGAACTCTGAACACTGAAGCTTTCTTT
j_call: TRBJ2-2; clone_size: .; d_call: .; v_call: TRBV9; cdr3_aa: CASSVGGGTGELFF; cdr3_nt: TGTGCCAGCAGCGTAGGCGGCGGCACCGGGGAGCTGTTTTTT
j_call: TRBJ1-4; clone_size: .; d_call: .; v_call: TRBV19; cdr3_aa: CASSIAGSWGNEKLFF; cdr3_nt: TGTGCCAGTAGTATAGCTGGCTCCTGGGGGAATGAAAAACTGTTTTTT
j_call: TRBJ2-7; clone_size: .; d_call: TRBD1; v_call: TRBV9; cdr3_aa: CASSVATGDPYEQYF; cdr3_nt: TGTGCCAGCAGCGTCGCGACAGGGGACCCCTACGAGCAGTACTTC
j_call: TRBJ1-2; clone_size: .; d_call: TRBD1; v_call: TRBV7-9; cdr3_aa: CASSFSDRVPYGYTF; cdr3_nt: TGTGCCAGCAGCTTTTCGGACAGGGTCCCCTATGGCTACACCTTC
j_call: TRBJ1-2; clone_size: once; d_call: .; v_call: TRBV5-6; cdr3_aa: CASNGRLKFYGYTF; cdr3_nt: TGTGCCAGCAACGGCCGGCTAAAGTTCTATGGCTACACCTTC
j_call: TRBJ2-3; clone_size: .; d_call: TRBD2; v_call: TRBV14; cdr3_aa: CASTQLAGFTDTQYF; cdr3_nt: TGTGCCAGCACCCAGCTAGCGGGTTTCACAGATACGCAGTATTTT
j_call: TRBJ2-1; clone_size: .; d_call: .; v_call: TRBV5-1; cdr3_aa: CASSMAQAYNEQFF; cdr3_nt: TGCGCCAGCAGCATGGCTCAGGCTTACAATGAGCAGTTCTTC
j_call: TRBJ1-1; clone_size: .; d_call: TRBD1; v_call: TRBV2; cdr3_aa: CASSLMTGGSTEAFF; cdr3_nt: TGTGCCAGCAGCCTAATGACAGGGGGTAGCACTGAAGCTTTCTTT
j_call: TRBJ1-2; clone_size: .; d_call: TRBD1; v_call: TRBV19; cdr3_aa: CASSIMGQGRGYTF; cdr3_nt: TGTGCCAGTAGTATAATGGGACAGGGACGCGGCTACACCTTC
j_call: TRBJ2-7; clone_size: once; d_call: .; v_call: TRBV4-1; cdr3_aa: CASSQPFQGASYEQYF; cdr3_nt: TGCGCCAGCAGCCAACCCTTCCAAGGGGCCTCCTACGAGCAGTACTTC
j_call: TRBJ1-5; clone_size: .; d_call: .; v_call: TRBV28; cdr3_aa: CASSLLAGIGPQHF; cdr3_nt: TGTGCCAGCAGTTTATTAGCGGGAATTGGGCCCCAGCATTTT
j_call: TRBJ1-4; clone_size: .; d_call: .; v_call: TRBV7-6; cdr3_aa: CASSLVSSTNEKLFF; cdr3_nt: TGTGCCAGCAGCTTAGTCTCATCAACTAATGAAAAACTGTTTTTT
j_call: TRBJ2-1; clone_size: .; d_call: .; v_call: TRBV10-3; cdr3_aa: CAMGTGTKRNEQFF; cdr3_nt: TGTGCCATGGGCACCGGCACCAAACGGAATGAGCAGTTCTTC
j_call: TRBJ2-6; clone_size: .; d_call: .; v_call: TRBV7-2; cdr3_aa: CASSLAGTGSGANVLTF; cdr3_nt: TGTGCCAGCAGCTTAGCGGGGACTGGCTCTGGGGCCAACGTCCTGACTTTC
j_call: TRBJ2-7; clone_size: few; d_call: .; v_call: TRBV28; cdr3_aa: CASSSTPSYEQYF; cdr3_nt: TGTGCCAGCAGTTCGACCCCGTCCTACGAGCAGTACTTC
j_call: TRBJ1-1; clone_size: .; d_call: .; v_call: TRBV28; cdr3_aa: CASSPRFMNTEAFF; cdr3_nt: TGTGCCAGCAGTCCGAGATTCATGAACACTGAAGCTTTCTTT
j_call: TRBJ2-1; clone_size: .; d_call: .; v_call: TRBV11-3; cdr3_aa: CASSRFGDNEQFF; cdr3_nt: TGTGCCAGCTCCAGGTTCGGTGACAATGAGCAGTTCTTC
j_call: TRBJ2-3; clone_size: .; d_call: .; v_call: TRBV6-6; cdr3_aa: CASSYGGGPSDTQYF; cdr3_nt: TGTGCCAGCAGTTATGGAGGAGGGCCATCAGATACGCAGTATTTT
j_call: TRBJ2-7; clone_size: .; d_call: .; v_call: TRBV28; cdr3_aa: CASRMGGQRAYEQYF; cdr3_nt: TGTGCCAGCAGGATGGGGGGTCAGAGAGCCTACGAGCAGTACTTC
j_call: TRBJ1-6; clone_size: .; d_call: TRBD1; v_call: TRBV9; cdr3_aa: CASSVETGNSPLHF; cdr3_nt: TGTGCCAGCAGCGTAGAGACAGGGAACTCACCCCTCCACTTT
j_call: TRBJ2-2; clone_size: .; d_call: TRBD1; v_call: TRBV6-5; cdr3_aa: CASSRPGTEIGELFF; cdr3_nt: TGTGCCAGCAGTCGCCCCGGGACAGAGATCGGGGAGCTGTTTTTT
j_call: TRBJ1-4; clone_size: .; d_call: .; v_call: TRBV5-1; cdr3_aa: CASSLAATSEKLFF; cdr3_nt: TGCGCCAGCAGCTTGGCCGCTACGTCTGAAAAACTGTTTTTT
j_call: TRBJ2-6; clone_size: .; d_call: TRBD1; v_call: TRBV5-1; cdr3_aa: CASSLEGQGSSGANVLTF; cdr3_nt: TGCGCCAGCAGCTTGGAGGGACAGGGGAGCTCTGGGGCCAACGTCCTGACTTTC
j_call: TRBJ1-5; clone_size: .; d_call: .; v_call: TRBV4-1; cdr3_aa: CASSQVGVGNQPQHF; cdr3_nt: TGCGCCAGCAGCCAAGTCGGGGTGGGCAATCAGCCCCAGCATTTT
j_call: TRBJ1-5; clone_size: .; d_call: .; v_call: TRBV27; cdr3_aa: CASSLLAASNQPQHF; cdr3_nt: TGTGCCAGCAGTTTATTGGCAGCTAGCAATCAGCCCCAGCATTTT
j_call: TRBJ2-1; clone_size: .; d_call: TRBD2; v_call: TRBV5-4; cdr3_aa: CASSPKTSGRSSYNEQFF; cdr3_nt: TGTGCCAGCAGCCCTAAGACTAGCGGGCGGAGCTCCTACAATGAGCAGTTCTTC
j_call: TRBJ2-2; clone_size: .; d_call: TRBD2; v_call: TRBV28; cdr3_aa: CASRPTSGSNTGELFF; cdr3_nt: TGTGCCAGCAGGCCGACTAGCGGGTCGAACACCGGGGAGCTGTTTTTT
j_call: TRBJ2-2; clone_size: .; d_call: .; v_call: TRBV18; cdr3_aa: CASSLNTGHTGELFF; cdr3_nt: TGTGCCAGCTCCCTCAATACGGGGCACACCGGGGAGCTGTTTTTT
j_call: TRBJ2-2; clone_size: .; d_call: .; v_call: TRBV2; cdr3_aa: CASMSQGTGELFF; cdr3_nt: TGTGCCAGCATGAGCCAGGGCACCGGGGAGCTGTTTTTT
j_call: TRBJ2-1; clone_size: .; d_call: TRBD2; v_call: TRBV18; cdr3_aa: CASSGTSGRTYNEQFF; cdr3_nt: TGTGCCAGCTCCGGGACTAGCGGGAGGACTTACAATGAGCAGTTCTTC
j_call: TRBJ2-5; clone_size: .; d_call: TRBD1; v_call: TRBV5-6; cdr3_aa: CASSLLDRDQETQYF; cdr3_nt: TGTGCCAGCAGCCTTTTGGACAGGGACCAAGAGACCCAGTACTTC
j_call: TRBJ1-5; clone_size: .; d_call: .; v_call: TRBV7-2; cdr3_aa: CASSPNRKNQPQHF; cdr3_nt: TGTGCCAGCAGTCCTAACAGGAAAAATCAGCCCCAGCATTTT
j_call: TRBJ1-4; clone_size: .; d_call: .; v_call: TRBV7-9; cdr3_aa: CASSLERGGLFF; cdr3_nt: TGTGCCAGCAGCTTAGAACGGGGTGGACTGTTTTTT